The rows below give T cell receptor beta chains drawn from one sample of a study of identical twins. TCRdb passed the 5' RACE reads through MiXCR, listing each CDR3 protein once. The table records roughly 200,000 distinct CDR3 sequences, approximately 16% of them present only once. The sample also formed part of further work on T cells expressing NK-cell markers.

The sequencing input was CD8+ T cells sorted from blood. The source of these receptors is a woman aged 18-35 years in good health. Both conserved end residues are part of each CDR3. The order of the fields is J gene, D gene, clone size, V gene, CDR3 protein, CDR3 DNA. A D gene is named only where the DNA matches it firmly. The listing skips clone size in some rows; elsewhere it reads once, few, many or a size class.

J: TRBJ1-2; D: .; size: .; V: TRBV21-1; CDR3: CASSLKGGQVKGYTF; DNA: TGTGCCAGCAGCCTAAAGGGTGGGCAGGTTAAAGGCTACACCTTC
J: TRBJ1-1; D: .; size: .; V: TRBV20-1; CDR3: CSPEVATEAFF; DNA: TGCAGCCCCGAGGTGGCCACTGAAGCTTTCTTT
J: TRBJ1-2; D: .; size: few; V: TRBV6-1; CDR3: CASSPGTFGGYTF; DNA: TGTGCCAGCAGTCCCGGGACGTTTGGTGGCTACACCTTC
J: TRBJ1-6; D: .; size: few; V: TRBV12-3/TRBV12-4; CDR3: CASSSVYNSPLHF; DNA: TGTGCCAGCAGTTCCGTTTATAATTCACCCCTCCACTTT
J: TRBJ2-3; D: TRBD2; size: .; V: TRBV4-1; CDR3: CASSQDSYSPFRGGSGRAIDTQYF; DNA: TGCGCCAGCAGCCAAGATTCCTACAGCCCGTTCCGGGGGGGTAGCGGGAGGGCCATAGATACGCAGTATTTT
J: TRBJ2-7; D: .; size: .; V: TRBV30; CDR3: CACSDSSYEQYF; DNA: TGTGCCTGCTCTGACAGCTCCTACGAGCAGTACTTC
J: TRBJ2-1; D: .; size: .; V: TRBV9; CDR3: CASSAGEFNEQFF; DNA: TGTGCCAGCAGCGCGGGGGAGTTCAATGAGCAGTTCTTC
J: TRBJ2-1; D: TRBD2; size: .; V: TRBV4-3; CDR3: CASSQDRRSGGYNEQFF; DNA: TGCGCCAGCAGCCAAGATCGTCGAAGCGGGGGATACAATGAGCAGTTCTTC
J: TRBJ2-3; D: .; size: few; V: TRBV13; CDR3: CASSKDGAQYF; DNA: TGTGCCAGCAGCAAAGACGGGGCGCAGTATTTT
J: TRBJ2-5; D: .; size: .; V: TRBV4-1; CDR3: CASSQGRVGSIVQETQYF; DNA: TGCGCCAGCAGCCAAGGACGGGTCGGGTCGATTGTCCAAGAGACCCAGTACTTC
J: TRBJ2-4; D: TRBD2; size: .; V: TRBV3-1; CDR3: CASSQGLAGGIQYF; DNA: TGTGCCAGCAGCCAAGGCCTAGCGGGGGGCATTCAGTACTTC
J: TRBJ2-2; D: .; size: few; V: TRBV9; CDR3: CASSVARASANTGELFF; DNA: TGTGCCAGCAGCGTAGCTCGGGCGAGCGCGAACACCGGGGAGCTGTTTTTT
J: TRBJ2-7; D: TRBD1; size: .; V: TRBV11-2; CDR3: CASIGQGVIYEQYF; DNA: TGTGCCAGCATCGGACAGGGGGTGATCTACGAGCAGTACTTC
J: TRBJ2-3; D: .; size: .; V: TRBV20-1; CDR3: CSAPRLDASTDTQYF; DNA: TGCAGTGCCCCTCGGTTGGATGCTAGCACAGATACGCAGTATTTT
J: TRBJ2-7; D: TRBD2; size: .; V: TRBV5-6; CDR3: CASSPTVREGSYEQYF; DNA: TGTGCCAGCAGCCCTACGGTCAGGGAGGGATCCTACGAGCAGTACTTC
J: TRBJ2-7; D: .; size: .; V: TRBV7-9; CDR3: CASRRTVYEQYF; DNA: TGTGCCAGCAGGAGGACAGTTTACGAGCAGTACTTC
J: TRBJ2-7; D: .; size: few; V: TRBV27; CDR3: CASSLLTGIVAEQYF; DNA: TGTGCCAGCAGCCTACTTACCGGGATTGTTGCCGAGCAGTACTTC
J: TRBJ2-7; D: .; size: .; V: TRBV19; CDR3: CASSTDQEGSSYEQYF; DNA: TGTGCCAGTAGTACCGACCAGGAGGGGTCCTCCTACGAGCAGTACTTC
J: TRBJ1-4; D: .; size: .; V: TRBV3-1; CDR3: CASSPYTGGEKLFF; DNA: TGTGCCAGCAGCCCCTATACGGGGGGGGAAAAACTGTTTTTT
J: TRBJ2-3; D: TRBD2; size: few; V: TRBV27; CDR3: CASSLLTSGGSTDTQYF; DNA: TGTGCCAGCAGTTTGCTGACTAGCGGGGGGAGCACAGATACGCAGTATTTT
J: TRBJ2-3; D: .; size: .; V: TRBV7-8; CDR3: CASSLAIRTDTQYF; DNA: TGTGCCAGCAGCTTAGCAATCCGCACAGATACGCAGTATTTT
J: TRBJ1-1; D: .; size: .; V: TRBV5-5; CDR3: CASSYPESTEAFF; DNA: TGTGCCAGCAGCTACCCCGAGAGCACTGAAGCTTTCTTT
J: TRBJ2-2; D: .; size: few; V: TRBV12-3/TRBV12-4; CDR3: CASSFGELFF; DNA: TGTGCCAGCAGTTTCGGGGAGCTGTTTTTT
J: TRBJ2-5; D: .; size: many; V: TRBV3-1; CDR3: CASSQAIPARETQYF; DNA: TGTGCCAGCAGCCAAGCAATCCCCGCACGAGAGACCCAGTACTTC
J: TRBJ2-2; D: .; size: many; V: TRBV7-9; CDR3: CASSLVTGELFF; DNA: TGTGCCAGCAGCTTGGTAACCGGGGAGCTGTTTTTT
J: TRBJ1-2; D: TRBD1; size: few; V: TRBV2; CDR3: CATLRGTDYGYTF; DNA: TGTGCCACTTTAAGGGGGACAGACTATGGCTACACCTTC
J: TRBJ2-3; D: TRBD2; size: few; V: TRBV27; CDR3: CASSSGAGLAGADTQYF; DNA: TGTGCCAGCAGTTCAGGGGCGGGACTAGCGGGAGCAGATACGCAGTATTTT
J: TRBJ2-1; D: .; size: .; V: TRBV21-1; CDR3: CASSEGLAGVHNEQFF; DNA: TGTGCCAGCAGCGAGGGACTAGCGGGAGTACACAATGAGCAGTTCTTC
J: TRBJ2-5; D: TRBD1; size: .; V: TRBV4-3; CDR3: CASSQTTQTGRETQYF; DNA: TGCGCCAGCAGCCAAACAACACAGACAGGGCGGGAGACCCAGTACTTC
J: TRBJ2-7; D: .; size: few; V: TRBV4-3; CDR3: CASSQGSLGSYEQYF; DNA: TGCGCCAGCAGCCAAGGTAGCTTGGGCTCCTACGAGCAGTACTTC
J: TRBJ2-1; D: .; size: .; V: TRBV15; CDR3: CATSGSEPYNEQFF; DNA: TGTGCCACCAGCGGGTCCGAGCCCTACAATGAGCAGTTCTTC
J: TRBJ2-7; D: .; size: .; V: TRBV12-3/TRBV12-4; CDR3: CASSLSGRAYEQYF; DNA: TGTGCCAGCAGTTTATCCGGCAGGGCCTACGAGCAGTACTTC
J: TRBJ2-3; D: TRBD2; size: many; V: TRBV4-2; CDR3: CASSQERGIDTQYF; DNA: TGTGCCAGCAGCCAAGAGCGGGGGATAGATACGCAGTATTTT
J: TRBJ1-2; D: .; size: .; V: TRBV5-6; CDR3: CASSYGLDGYTF; DNA: TGTGCCAGCAGCTACGGATTAGATGGCTACACCTTC
J: TRBJ2-7; D: .; size: .; V: TRBV12-3/TRBV12-4; CDR3: CASSLVVGGSEQYF; DNA: TGTGCCAGCAGTTTAGTCGTTGGAGGCAGCGAGCAGTACTTC
J: TRBJ2-1; D: .; size: few; V: TRBV9; CDR3: CASNAGGFNEQFF; DNA: TGTGCCAGCAACGCAGGGGGGTTTAATGAGCAGTTCTTC
J: TRBJ2-7; D: TRBD2; size: .; V: TRBV9; CDR3: CASSGTSGLLYEQYF; DNA: TGTGCCAGCAGCGGGACTAGCGGGCTACTTTACGAGCAGTACTTC
J: TRBJ1-5; D: TRBD1; size: few; V: TRBV11-2; CDR3: CASSFYPDRGKSNQPQHF; DNA: TGTGCCAGCAGCTTTTATCCGGACAGGGGGAAAAGCAATCAGCCCCAGCATTTT
J: TRBJ2-7; D: .; size: few; V: TRBV20-1; CDR3: CSAFGAGHAAEQYF; DNA: TGCAGTGCTTTTGGGGCAGGTCACGCGGCCGAGCAGTACTTC
J: TRBJ2-3; D: .; size: few; V: TRBV30; CDR3: CAFRNTDTQYF; DNA: TGTGCCTTCCGAAACACAGATACGCAGTATTTT
J: TRBJ2-1; D: TRBD2; size: .; V: TRBV20-1; CDR3: CSANLAGDHPGDEQFF; DNA: TGCAGTGCCAATCTAGCGGGGGACCACCCCGGCGATGAGCAGTTCTTC
J: TRBJ2-7; D: .; size: many; V: TRBV5-1; CDR3: CASRATYEQYF; DNA: TGCGCCAGCAGGGCGACCTACGAGCAGTACTTC
J: TRBJ1-2; D: .; size: .; V: TRBV12-3/TRBV12-4; CDR3: CASSFGGPNYGYTF; DNA: TGTGCCAGCAGTTTCGGGGGGCCAAACTATGGCTACACCTTC
J: TRBJ2-3; D: .; size: .; V: TRBV15; CDR3: CATSRDPGEGTDTQYF; DNA: TGTGCCACCAGCAGAGATCCCGGGGAAGGCACAGATACGCAGTATTTT
J: TRBJ2-7; D: TRBD1; size: .; V: TRBV7-9; CDR3: CASSLGQAGGTNEQYF; DNA: TGTGCCAGCAGCTTAGGCCAGGCAGGGGGTACCAACGAGCAGTACTTC
J: TRBJ1-2; D: .; size: .; V: TRBV4-1; CDR3: CASSQVQGGGYTF; DNA: TGCGCCAGCAGCCAAGTTCAGGGTGGAGGCTACACCTTC
J: TRBJ2-2; D: TRBD2; size: few; V: TRBV6-2/TRBV6-3; CDR3: CASSWTSGNTGELFF; DNA: TGTGCCAGCAGTTGGACTAGCGGGAACACCGGGGAGCTGTTTTTT
J: TRBJ2-7; D: .; size: many; V: TRBV5-1; CDR3: CASSYLGHSYEQYF; DNA: TGCGCCAGCAGCTATCTCGGCCACTCCTACGAGCAGTACTTC
J: TRBJ2-7; D: TRBD1; size: .; V: TRBV20-1; CDR3: CSARNFGQGGPEQYF; DNA: TGCAGTGCCAGAAATTTTGGACAGGGAGGTCCCGAGCAGTACTTC
J: TRBJ1-2; D: .; size: .; V: TRBV5-6; CDR3: CASSPSWNGYTF; DNA: TGTGCCAGCAGCCCATCTTGGAATGGCTACACCTTC
J: TRBJ2-5; D: TRBD1; size: few; V: TRBV9; CDR3: CASSRDRGSETQYF; DNA: TGTGCCAGCAGCCGGGACAGGGGTTCGGAGACCCAGTACTTC
J: TRBJ2-7; D: TRBD1; size: many; V: TRBV27; CDR3: CASSSAGTGNEQYF; DNA: TGTGCCAGCAGTTCCGCTGGGACAGGCAACGAGCAGTACTTC
J: TRBJ2-1; D: TRBD2; size: .; V: TRBV7-6; CDR3: CASSRRTPSTSGRAGNEQFF; DNA: TGTGCCAGCAGCCGTAGGACCCCCTCGACTAGCGGGAGGGCGGGGAATGAGCAGTTCTTC
J: TRBJ2-1; D: .; size: few; V: TRBV5-1; CDR3: CASRSTPENEQFF; DNA: TGCGCCAGCAGATCGACGCCGGAGAATGAGCAGTTCTTC